Sequencing of this TCR beta chain was carried out in a study of molecular identifiers for immune sequencing clone quantification. Study-wide context: Five portions were made in replicates from RNA of 20,000 or 100,000 naive CD8 cells, and four underwent sequencing.

In preparing bulk TCR libraries, previously described methods and listed TCR primers were used. From the PCR reads, TCRdb called clonotypes with MiXCR, one entry per CDR3 protein. The data show more than 250,000 distinct CDR3 sequences, 20% to 25% seen once. Study observations and caveats: Spiked Jurkat TCR RNA from one cell was reportedly detectable among some 1 million naive cells.

This clonotype was found many times. The antigen is not known. CDR3 length: 15 residues. The ends were cut back, 5 bases at V and 2 bases at J, with 14 bases in the middle. The chain joins TRBV12-3 or TRBV12-4 to TRBJ2-3; D not resolved. This receptor was identified in a human donor in good health. Some libraries in this study had Jurkat cell RNA spiked in. Material: naive CD8+ T cells from blood, with Jurkat cell RNA spiked in. Subset in this sample: FACS-sorted CD8+CD4-CCR7+CD45RA+ naive T cells. Here the CDR3 DNA reads TGTGCCAGCAGTCCTCAGTCCGCCAACACAGATACGCAGTATTTT. Its protein is CASSPQSANTDTQYF.